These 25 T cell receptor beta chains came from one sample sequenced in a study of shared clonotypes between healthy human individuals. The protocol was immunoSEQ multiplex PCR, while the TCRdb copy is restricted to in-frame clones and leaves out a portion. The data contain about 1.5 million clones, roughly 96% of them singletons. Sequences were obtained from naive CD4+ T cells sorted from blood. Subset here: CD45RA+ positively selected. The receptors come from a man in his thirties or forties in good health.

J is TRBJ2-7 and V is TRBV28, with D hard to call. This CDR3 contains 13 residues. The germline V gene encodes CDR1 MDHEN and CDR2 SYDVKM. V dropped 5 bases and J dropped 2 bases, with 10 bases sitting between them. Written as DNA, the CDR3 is TGTGCCAGCAGTCCAATTTACCCCTACGAGCAGTACTTC. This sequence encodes CASSPIYPYEQYF.

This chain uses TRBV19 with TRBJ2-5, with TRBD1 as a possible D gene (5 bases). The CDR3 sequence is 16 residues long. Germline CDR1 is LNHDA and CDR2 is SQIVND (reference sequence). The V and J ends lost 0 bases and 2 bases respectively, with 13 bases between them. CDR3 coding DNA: TGTGCCAGTAGTATAGATTTGGGGCGGCGTCAAGAGACCCAGTACTTC. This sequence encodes CASSIDLGRRQETQYF.

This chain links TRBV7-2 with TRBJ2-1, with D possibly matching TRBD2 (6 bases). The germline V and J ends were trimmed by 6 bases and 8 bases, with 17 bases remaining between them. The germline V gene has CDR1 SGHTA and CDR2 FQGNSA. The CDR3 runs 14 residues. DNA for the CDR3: TGTGCCAGCAGACCGGGACTTGGGCAGGATGAGCAGTTCTTC. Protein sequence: CASRPGLGQDEQFF. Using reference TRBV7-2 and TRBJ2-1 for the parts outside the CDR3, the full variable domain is GAGVSQSPSNKVTEKGKDVELRCDPISGHTALYWYRQSLGQGLEFLIYFQGNSAPDKSGLPSDRFSAERTGGSVSTLTIQRTQQEDSAVYLCASRPGLGQDEQFFGPGTRLTVL.

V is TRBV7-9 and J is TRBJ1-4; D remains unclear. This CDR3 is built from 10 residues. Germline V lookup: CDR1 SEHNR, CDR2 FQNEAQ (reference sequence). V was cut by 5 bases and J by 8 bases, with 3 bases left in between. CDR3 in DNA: TGTGCCAGCAGCCTCGAAAAACTGTTTTTT. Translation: CASSLEKLFF.

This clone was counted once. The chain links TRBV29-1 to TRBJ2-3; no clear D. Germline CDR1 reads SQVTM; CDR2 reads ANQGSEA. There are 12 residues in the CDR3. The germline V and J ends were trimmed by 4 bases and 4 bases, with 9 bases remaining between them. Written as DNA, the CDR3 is TGCAGCGTTGGCGGATTTCCAGATACGCAGTATTTT. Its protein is CSVGGFPDTQYF.

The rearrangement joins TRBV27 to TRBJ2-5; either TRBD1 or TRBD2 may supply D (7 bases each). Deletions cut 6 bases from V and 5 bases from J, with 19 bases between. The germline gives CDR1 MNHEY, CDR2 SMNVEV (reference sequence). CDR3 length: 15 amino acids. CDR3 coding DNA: TGTGCCAGCAGGAAACTGGGAGGGGGCATTGAGACCCAGTACTTC. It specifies CASRKLGGGIETQYF.

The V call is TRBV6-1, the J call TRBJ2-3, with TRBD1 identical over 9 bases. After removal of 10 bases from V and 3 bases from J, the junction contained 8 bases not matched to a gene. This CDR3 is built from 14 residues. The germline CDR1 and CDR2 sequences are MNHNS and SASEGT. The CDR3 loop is CATRKDRGTDTQYF. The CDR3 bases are TGTGCCACCAGGAAGGACAGGGGAACAGATACGCAGTATTTT.

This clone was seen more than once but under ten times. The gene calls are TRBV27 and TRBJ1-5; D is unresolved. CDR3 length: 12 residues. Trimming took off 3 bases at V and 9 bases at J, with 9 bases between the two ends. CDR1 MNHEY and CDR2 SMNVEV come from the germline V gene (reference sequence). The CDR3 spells CASSFVGRPQHF. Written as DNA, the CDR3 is TGTGCCAGCAGTTTTGTAGGAAGGCCCCAGCATTTT.

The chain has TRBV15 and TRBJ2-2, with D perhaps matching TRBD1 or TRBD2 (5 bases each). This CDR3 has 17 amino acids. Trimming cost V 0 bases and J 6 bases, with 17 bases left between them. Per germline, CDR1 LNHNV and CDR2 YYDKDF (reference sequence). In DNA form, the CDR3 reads TGTGCCACCAGCAGAGAACCCGAGGGGCAGCGAGCCGGGGAGCTGTTTTTT. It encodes CATSREPEGQRAGELFF.

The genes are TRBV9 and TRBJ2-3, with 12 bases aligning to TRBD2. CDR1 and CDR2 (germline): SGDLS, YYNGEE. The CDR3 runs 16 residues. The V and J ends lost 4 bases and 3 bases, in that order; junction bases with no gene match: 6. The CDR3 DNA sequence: TGTGCCAGCAGCACGTCGCTAGCGGGAGGGACAGATACGCAGTATTTT. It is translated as CASSTSLAGGTDTQYF. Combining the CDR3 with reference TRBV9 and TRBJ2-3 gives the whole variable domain DSGVTQTPKHLITATGQRVTLRCSPRSGDLSVYWYQQSLDQGLQFLIQYYNGEERAKGNILERFSAQQFPDLHSELNLSSLELGDSALYFCASSTSLAGGTDTQYFGPGTRLTVL.

The CDR3 loop is CAISGTSGSYEQFF. The CDR3 region has the DNA TGTGCCATCAGCGGGACTAGCGGGAGCTATGAGCAGTTCTTC. This chain links TRBV10-3 with TRBJ2-1, with 14 bases identical to TRBD2. This CDR3 has 14 amino acids. V lost 6 bases to trimming and J lost 8 bases; unmatched junction nucleotides: 3. Germline CDR1 ENHRY, CDR2 SYGVKD.

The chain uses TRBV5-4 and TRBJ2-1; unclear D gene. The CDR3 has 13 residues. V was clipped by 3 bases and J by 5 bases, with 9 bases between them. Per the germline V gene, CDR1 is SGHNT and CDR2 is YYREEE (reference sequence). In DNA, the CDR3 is TGTGCCAGCAGCTCGAAAAGCAACAATGAGCAGTTCTTC. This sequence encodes CASSSKSNNEQFF.

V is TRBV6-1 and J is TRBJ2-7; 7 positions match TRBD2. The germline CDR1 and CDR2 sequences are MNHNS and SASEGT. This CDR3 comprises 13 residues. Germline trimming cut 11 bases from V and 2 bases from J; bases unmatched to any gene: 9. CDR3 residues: CAGKRDNTYEQYF. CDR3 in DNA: TGTGCCGGTAAGCGGGATAACACCTACGAGCAGTACTTC.

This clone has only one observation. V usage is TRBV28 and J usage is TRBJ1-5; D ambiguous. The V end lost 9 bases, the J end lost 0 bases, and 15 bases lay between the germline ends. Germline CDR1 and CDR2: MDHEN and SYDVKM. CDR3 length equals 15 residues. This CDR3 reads CASADNSYSNQPQHF. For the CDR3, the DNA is TGTGCCAGTGCCGACAATTCCTATAGCAATCAGCCCCAGCATTTT.

DNA of the CDR3: TGTGCCAGCAGCTCGGGAGGGCCGAATGAGCAGTTCTTC. Translated: CASSSGGPNEQFF. This rearrangement joins TRBV7-3 to TRBJ2-1, with TRBD2 matching over 8 bases. Germline CDR1 reads SGHTA; CDR2 reads FQGTGA. The CDR3 length is 13 residues. The V gene end was trimmed by 4 bases and the J gene end by 7 bases; junction bases not matched to a gene: 3.

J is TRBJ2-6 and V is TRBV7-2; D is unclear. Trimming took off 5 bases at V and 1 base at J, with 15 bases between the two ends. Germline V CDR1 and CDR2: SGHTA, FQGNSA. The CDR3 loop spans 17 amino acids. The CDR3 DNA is TGTGCCAGCAGCCTCGTGATGAGTGGTTCTGGGGCCAACGTCCTGACTTTC. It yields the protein CASSLVMSGSGANVLTF.

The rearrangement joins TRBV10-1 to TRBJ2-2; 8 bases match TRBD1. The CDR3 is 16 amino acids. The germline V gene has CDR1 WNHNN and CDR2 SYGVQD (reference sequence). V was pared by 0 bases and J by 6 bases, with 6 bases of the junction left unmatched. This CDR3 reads CASSESVAGGAGELFF. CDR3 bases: TGCGCCAGCAGTGAGTCGGTGGCAGGGGGCGCCGGGGAGCTGTTTTTT.

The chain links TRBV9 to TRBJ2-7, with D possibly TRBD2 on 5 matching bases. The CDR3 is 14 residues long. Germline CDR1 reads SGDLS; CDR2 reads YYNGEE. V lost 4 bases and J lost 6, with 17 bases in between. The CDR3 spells CASSPSASFREQYF. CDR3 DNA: TGTGCCAGCAGCCCCAGCGCTAGCTTCCGCGAGCAGTACTTC.

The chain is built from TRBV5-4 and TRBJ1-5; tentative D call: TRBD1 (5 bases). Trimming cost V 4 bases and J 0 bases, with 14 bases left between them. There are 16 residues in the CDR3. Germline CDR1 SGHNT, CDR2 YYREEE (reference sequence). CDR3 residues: CASSLPTAYSNQPQHF. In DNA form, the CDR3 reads TGTGCCAGCAGCCTCCCGACAGCTTATAGCAATCAGCCCCAGCATTTT.

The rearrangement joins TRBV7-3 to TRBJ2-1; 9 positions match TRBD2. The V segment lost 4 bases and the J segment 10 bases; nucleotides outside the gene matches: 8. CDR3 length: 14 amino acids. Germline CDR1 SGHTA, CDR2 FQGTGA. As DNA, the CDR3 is TGTGCCAGCAGCTACGACCGGCGGGAGGGGGAGCAGTTCTTC. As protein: CASSYDRREGEQFF.

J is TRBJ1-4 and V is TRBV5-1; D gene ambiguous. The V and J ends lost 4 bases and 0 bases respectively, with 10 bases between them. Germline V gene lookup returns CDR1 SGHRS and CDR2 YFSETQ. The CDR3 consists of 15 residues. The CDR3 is CASSPLVATNEKLFF. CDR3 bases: TGCGCCAGCAGCCCACTAGTTGCAACTAATGAAAAACTGTTTTTT.

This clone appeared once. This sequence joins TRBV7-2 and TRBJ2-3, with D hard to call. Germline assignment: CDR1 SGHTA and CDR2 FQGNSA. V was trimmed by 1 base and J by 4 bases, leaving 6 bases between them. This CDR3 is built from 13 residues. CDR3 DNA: TGTGCCAGCAGCTTAGTGCTAGCAGATACGCAGTATTTT. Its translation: CASSLVLADTQYF.

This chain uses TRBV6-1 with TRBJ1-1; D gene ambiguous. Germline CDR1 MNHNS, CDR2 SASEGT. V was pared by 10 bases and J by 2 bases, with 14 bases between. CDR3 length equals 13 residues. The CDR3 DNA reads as TGTGCCACAGCAACCAAGGCCAACACTGAAGCTTTCTTT. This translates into CATATKANTEAFF.

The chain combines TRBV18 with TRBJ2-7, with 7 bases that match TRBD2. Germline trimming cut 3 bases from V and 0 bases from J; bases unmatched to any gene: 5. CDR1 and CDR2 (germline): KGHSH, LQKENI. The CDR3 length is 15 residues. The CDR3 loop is CASSPIGLGSYEQYF. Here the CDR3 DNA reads TGTGCCAGCTCACCGATTGGACTAGGCTCCTACGAGCAGTACTTC.

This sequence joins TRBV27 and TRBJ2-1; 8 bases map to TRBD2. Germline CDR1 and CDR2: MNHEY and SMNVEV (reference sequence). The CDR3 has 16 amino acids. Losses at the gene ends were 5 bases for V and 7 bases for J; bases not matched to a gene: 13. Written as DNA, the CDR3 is TGTGCCAGCAGTCGGGTGGCGGGAGGCCCCGCGAATGAGCAGTTCTTC. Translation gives CASSRVAGGPANEQFF.